Below, 10 T cell receptor beta chains from the same sample are listed, as sequenced in a study of CXCR3-negative and CXCR3-positive naive CD8 T cells. All TRB cDNA libraries came from 5' RACE performed with UMI labels. TCRdb reprocessed the 5' RACE reads; each CDR3 protein has one entry and no DNA is given. This table holds over 35,000 distinct CDR3 sequences. The sequenced sample was naive CXCR3- CD8+ T cells from blood. Subset meaning: CD45RO-CCR7+CD27+CD95- naive CD8+ T cells lacking CXCR3 (TNR3-). These receptors all stem from a human donor in good health. Some clones in this sample may be carry-over from other donors' samples.

J is TRBJ1-2 and V is TRBV2; absent DNA, TCRdb's TRBD1 call cannot be checked. CDR1 and CDR2 from the germline V gene are SNHLY and FYNNEI. The CDR3 sequence is 14 residues long. The chain's CDR3 is CASSQLGQLYGYTF.

This chain uses TRBV20-1 with TRBJ2-5; there is no DNA to check the TCRdb D call of TRBD2. CDR3 length: 18 residues. The V gene's germline CDR1 is DFQATT and CDR2 SNEGSKA (reference sequence). The CDR3 loop is CSAPDLGLAGVYQETQYF.

The gene calls are TRBV15 and TRBJ2-1; TCRdb's assignment of TRBD1 cannot be checked, as there is no DNA. This CDR3 has 15 amino acids. CDR1 is LNHNV, CDR2 YYDKDF, per germline (reference sequence). This CDR3 is CATSRVRGASDEQFF.

Measured by frequency, this clonotype is medium-sized (0.01 to 0.1%). The rearrangement joins TRBV7-6 to TRBJ2-1; TCRdb calls TRBD2, which cannot be checked without DNA. Germline V gives CDR1 SGHVS, CDR2 FNYEAQ. This CDR3 has 15 amino acids. CDR3 loop: CASSHLRDFFDEQFF.

This sequence joins TRBV12-3 or TRBV12-4 and TRBJ2-7; the TCRdb call, TRBD1, lacks DNA for checking. This CDR3 is built from 11 residues. This CDR3 reads CATQAGYEQYF.

The genes are TRBV10-3 and TRBJ1-2; without DNA, the TCRdb call of TRBD1 cannot be checked. The CDR3 spans 15 residues. The V gene's germline CDR1 is ENHRY and CDR2 SYGVKD. CDR3: CAISDGRVRSEGYTF.

The V gene is TRBV5-1, the J gene TRBJ2-3; lacking DNA, the TRBD2 call made by TCRdb goes unchecked. CDR1 SGHRS and CDR2 YFSETQ come from the germline V gene. The CDR3 extends over 17 amino acids. The CDR3 sequence is CASSKRRLAGYTDTQYF.

The rearrangement joins TRBV7-8 to TRBJ2-2. Germline values: CDR1 SGHVS, CDR2 FQNEAQ. This CDR3 is 13 amino acids long. The CDR3 spells CASGREDTGELFF.

The rearrangement links TRBV5-1 to TRBJ2-7. The CDR3 contains 15 residues. Germline V CDR1 and CDR2: SGHRS, YFSETQ. The chain's CDR3 is CASSLTDHSSYEQYF.

The chain joins TRBV4-2 to TRBJ1-3. This CDR3 is 15 amino acids long. CDR1 is LGHNA, CDR2 YNFKEQ, per germline. The CDR3 here is CASSQGHRSGNTIYF.